This T cell receptor (beta chain) was recorded in a study of regulatory T cells in long-lasting Graves disease. Study overall: A definition of persistent Graves' disease required over 5 years of antithyroid drugs plus positive TSH receptor antibodies.

This clonotype was found many times. To make TCR beta libraries, researchers used iRepertoire HTBI primers and Arm-PCR of CDR3 regions. TCRdb independently ran MiXCR on the multiplex PCR reads; one entry per CDR3 protein. The sample records some 470,000 distinct CDR3 sequences, 20% to 25% being singletons. The time point: persistent/refractory GD, antithyroid drugs over 5 years with positive TRAb. There was RNA extracted from PBMCs, and the TCR library was made from it. The specimen comprised peripheral blood mononuclear cells (PBMCs), sampled when the disease was refractory, from a patient treated with antithyroid drugs. This sequence originates from a female donor with Graves disease.

The DNA for the CDR3 is TGTGCCAGCAGCTTAGGGGCCCCGTTAACGGGGACTTTGACCCAGTACTTC. This gives the protein CASSLGAPLTGTLTQYF. This chain uses TRBV11-3 with TRBJ2-5; TRBD2 is a possible D gene (6 bases). Germline CDR1 and CDR2: SGHNT and YENEEA. The CDR3 extends over 17 amino acids. The ends were cut back, 1 base at V and 7 bases at J, with 22 bases in the middle.